One T cell receptor beta chain is described in this entry. The antigen remains undetermined. The record originates from a study of graft-versus-host responses after intestinal transplantation. Turning to the study itself: Recipients got multivisceral, liver-intestinal, or isolated intestinal transplants. Study-wide points: Early post-transplant HvG declines showed an association with peak circulating GvH clone levels.

The repertoire was sequenced with immunoSEQ multiplex PCR; TCRdb's copy has only in-frame clones and lacks some. The sample lists tens of thousands of clones, approximately 90% occurring once. The germline CDR1 and CDR2 sequences are LNHNV and YYDKDF (reference sequence). The length of the CDR3 is 14 residues. Trimming left V 3 bases short and J 8 bases short, with 13 bases between. The V and J genes are TRBV15 and TRBJ1-4, with D perhaps TRBD1 (5 bases). This receptor was identified in a human donor who received an intestinal transplant. Sequenced here: unstimulated CD8+ T cells sorted from spleen or lymph node cells, sampled before intestinal transplant. The CDR3 here is CATSSRDVREKLFF. The CDR3 region has the DNA TGTGCCACCAGCAGCCGGGACGTACGAGAAAAACTGTTTTTT.